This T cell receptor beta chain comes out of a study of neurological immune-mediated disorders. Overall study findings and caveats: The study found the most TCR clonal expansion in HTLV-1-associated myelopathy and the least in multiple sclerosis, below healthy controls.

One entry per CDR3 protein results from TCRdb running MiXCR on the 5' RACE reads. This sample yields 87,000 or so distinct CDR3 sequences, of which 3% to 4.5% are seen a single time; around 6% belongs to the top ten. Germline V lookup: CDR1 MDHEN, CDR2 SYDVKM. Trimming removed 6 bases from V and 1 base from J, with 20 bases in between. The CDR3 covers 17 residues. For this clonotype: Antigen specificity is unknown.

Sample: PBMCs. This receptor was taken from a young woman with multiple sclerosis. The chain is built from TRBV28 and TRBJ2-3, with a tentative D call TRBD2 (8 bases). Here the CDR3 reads CASRPHYRGLGTDTQYF. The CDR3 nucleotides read TGTGCCAGCAGACCTCACTACAGGGGACTAGGCACAGATACGCAGTATTTT.